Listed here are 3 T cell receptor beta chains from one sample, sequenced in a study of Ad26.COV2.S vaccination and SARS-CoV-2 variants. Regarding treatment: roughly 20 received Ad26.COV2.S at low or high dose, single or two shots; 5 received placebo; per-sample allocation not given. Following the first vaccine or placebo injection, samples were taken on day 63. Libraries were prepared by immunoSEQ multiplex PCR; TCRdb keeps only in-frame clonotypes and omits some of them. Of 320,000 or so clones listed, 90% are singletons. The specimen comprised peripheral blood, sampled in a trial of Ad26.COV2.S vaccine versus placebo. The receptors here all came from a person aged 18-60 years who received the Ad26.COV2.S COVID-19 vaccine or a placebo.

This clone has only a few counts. CDR3 in DNA: TGCGCCAGCAGCGCAGGGACCACAGGGTCATATAATTCACCCCTCCACTTT. Translated, it gives CASSAGTTGSYNSPLHF. The chain couples TRBV5-1 to TRBJ1-6, with a possible D match to TRBD1 (6 bases). V was shortened by 4 bases and J by 4 bases, with 18 bases between the two germline ends. The CDR3 has 17 amino acids. Germline CDR1 and CDR2: SGHRS and YFSETQ.

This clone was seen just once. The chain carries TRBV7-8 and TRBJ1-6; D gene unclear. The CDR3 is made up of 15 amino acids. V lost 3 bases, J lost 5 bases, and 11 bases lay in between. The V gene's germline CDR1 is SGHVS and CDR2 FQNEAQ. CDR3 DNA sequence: TGTGCCAGCAGCTTCAAAGTTGGCGATAATTCACCCCTCCACTTT. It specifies CASSFKVGDNSPLHF.

The CDR3 DNA follows: TGTGCCAGCAGTGAAGGGGTGGGCTCTATTAATTCGCGGCCCCAGCATTTT. This gives the protein CASSEGVGSINSRPQHF. The rearrangement uses TRBV6-1 and TRBJ1-5; D gene uncertain. Trimming shortened V by 1 base and J by 9 bases, and 22 bases separated the two germline ends. This CDR3 is built from 17 residues. CDR1 MNHNS and CDR2 SASEGT come from the germline V gene.